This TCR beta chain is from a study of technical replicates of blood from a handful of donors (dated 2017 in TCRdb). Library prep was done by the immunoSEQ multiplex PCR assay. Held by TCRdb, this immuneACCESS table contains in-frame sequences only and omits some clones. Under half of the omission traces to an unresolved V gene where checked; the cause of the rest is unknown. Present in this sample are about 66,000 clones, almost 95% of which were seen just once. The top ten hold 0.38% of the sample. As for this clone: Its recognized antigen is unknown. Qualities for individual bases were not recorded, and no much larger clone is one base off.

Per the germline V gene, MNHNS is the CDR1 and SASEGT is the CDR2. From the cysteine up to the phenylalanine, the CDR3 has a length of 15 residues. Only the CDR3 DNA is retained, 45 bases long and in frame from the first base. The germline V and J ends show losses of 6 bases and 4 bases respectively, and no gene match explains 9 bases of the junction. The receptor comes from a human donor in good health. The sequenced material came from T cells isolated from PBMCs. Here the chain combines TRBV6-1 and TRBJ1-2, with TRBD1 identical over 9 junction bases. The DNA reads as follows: TGTGCCAGCAGCCTTACAGGGGGCAAGAGCTATGGCTACACCTTC. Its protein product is CASSLTGGKSYGYTF.